This TCR beta chain was sequenced during a study of technical replicates of blood from a handful of donors. This CDR3 is built from 17 residues. Germline lookup yields CDR1 MDHEN and CDR2 SYDVKM. The V gene end was trimmed by 3 bases and the J gene end by 3 bases; junction bases not matched to a gene: 11. The protocol was immunoSEQ multiplex PCR, while the TCRdb copy is restricted to in-frame clones and leaves out a portion. Of about 70,000 clones in the sample, around 97% were seen once. The chain uses TRBV28 and TRBJ2-7, with TRBD2 matching over 10 bases. Sequencing input: T cells isolated from PBMCs. This receptor was identified in a human donor in good health. CDR3 nucleotides: TGTGCCAGCAGTTTTACCTACGGGCTAGCGGGAGTCTACGAGCAGTACTTC. Translation gives CASSFTYGLAGVYEQYF.